This T cell receptor (beta chain) is drawn from a study of regulatory T cells in long-lasting Graves disease. This clonotype was observed at least ten times. The junction departs from germline at one end; a sequencing error may be responsible. This CDR3 comprises 11 residues. CDR1 is SGHAT, CDR2 FQNNGV, per germline. Time point: newly diagnosed GD, antithyroid drugs for less than 3 months. Researchers made the TCR library from RNA that was extracted from PBMCs. Libraries of TCR beta came from iRepertoire HTBI primers plus Arm-PCR of CDR3 regions. MiXCR, run by TCRdb on the multiplex PCR reads, gives a single entry per CDR3 protein. The repertoire holds approximately 480,000 distinct CDR3 sequences, with about 17% as singletons. These sequences were also reported in another study, on T cells in Graves' hyperthyroidism and ophthalmopathy. As reported in that work: The study based diagnoses on clinical symptoms, serum thyroxine and TRAb, thyroid ultrasound and orbital computed tomography. HTBI primers were used for first-round RT-PCR of the TCR CDR3.

This sequence was found in a man aged 40-55 years with Graves disease. Source: peripheral blood mononuclear cells (PBMCs), taken at new diagnosis, from a patient treated with antithyroid drugs. V is TRBV11-2 and J is TRBJ2-1, with D hard to call. The CDR3 DNA reads as TGTGCCAGCAGCTTAGACACCCACAGATCCTTC. Residues: CASSLDTHRSF.